Below, 30 T cell receptor beta chains from the same sample are listed, as sequenced in a study of CD8+ T cells in alopecia areata. cDNA prepared by RNA extraction and subsequent reverse transcription served as the template for sequencing. This table comes from immunoSEQ multiplex PCR, and its TCRdb copy is limited to in-frame clones, with some not included. The table lists 200,000 to 300,000 clones, with no singletons. Cutaneous lymph node cells were pooled, and they were sorted using CD4, CD8alpha, NKG2D, NKG2ACE and other markers. The sample consisted of CD4+ T cells sorted from a lymph node. The receptors originated from a C3H/HeJ mouse with alopecia areata. These mice share the MHC haplotype H2-k.

This clone was found a few times. The gene names here belong to mouse. With the read ending 4 residues before the CDR3 end, the germline J gene is used to fill in that end. This chain connects TRBV3 to TRBJ1-2; 9 nucleotides line up with TRBD1. This CDR3 has 15 residues. The J segment lost 1 base and the V segment lost 4 bases, leaving 4 bases of the junction unmatched. Germline V lookup: CDR1 SNHLY, CDR2 FYNGKV (reference sequence). CDR3 DNA, as far as it was read: TGTGCCAGCAGCTCCCGGGACAGGGAAAACTCC. This codes for CASSSRDRENS. The full-length CDR3 reads as CASSSRDRENSDYTF.

This clone was counted a few times. Gene names are mouse gene names. The CDR3 is cut off 3 residues early in the read; its end comes from the germline J gene. The V call is TRBV19, the J call TRBJ1-6, with 11 bases lining up with TRBD1. TRBJ1-6 is an open reading frame whose function is uncertain. The germline CDR1 and CDR2 sequences are FNHDT and SITEND (reference sequence). The CDR3 has 16 residues. With 2 bases clipped from V and 4 bases from J, the junction kept 2 bases outside the gene matches. CDR3 in amino acids: CASSMGQGGYNSPLYF. CDR3 bases read: TGTGCCAGCAGTATGGGACAGGGGGGTTATAATTCGCCC.

This clone was seen only a few times. Gene names and germline refer to mouse. The sequenced part of the CDR3 DNA is TGTGCTAGCAGTAGCCTTTCGGACTGGGGCCAAGAC. This codes for CASSSLSDWGQD. The whole CDR3 region reads CASSSLSDWGQDTQYF. V gene TRBV17 combines with J gene TRBJ2-5, with 9 bases identical to TRBD2. The DNA ends 4 residues before the CDR3 does, and the rest of the CDR3 is filled in from the germline J gene. The CDR3 consists of 16 residues. V lost 3 bases to trimming and J lost 2 bases; unmatched junction nucleotides: 6. Germline V gives CDR1 MNHDT, CDR2 YYDKIL.

Only a few counts were recorded for this clone. The germline and genes are mouse ones. The CDR3 end falls 4 residues outside the read, so it is completed with the germline J gene. This chain connects TRBV2 to TRBJ2-3; D is unresolved. Germline V CDR1 and CDR2: LGHNA, YSYQKL. This CDR3 region has 13 residues. Trimming cost V 0 bases and J 3 bases, with 4 bases left between them. The CDR3 bases that were read are TGTGCCAGCAGCCAAGACTTAGCAGAA. It encodes CASSQDLAE. The entire CDR3 protein reads CASSQDLAETLYF.

Comments on this clone: Germline and genes here are mouse. The read ends 4 residues before the CDR3 terminus; that terminus is restored from the germline J gene. The chain has TRBV19 and TRBJ2-5, with D possibly matching TRBD1 (6 bases). The V end was cut by 8 bases, the J end by 3 bases, with 7 bases between. This CDR3 comprises 11 residues. Germline V lookup: CDR1 FNHDT, CDR2 SITEND (reference sequence). The sequenced CDR3 bases are TGTGCCAGAGGACAGCAAGAC. As protein: CARGQQD. The CDR3 as a whole reads CARGQQDTQYF.

In this sample, this clone turned up a few times. Here the gene names and germline are mouse. Read coverage stops 4 residues before the CDR3 terminus; the germline J gene supplies the remainder. The chain links TRBV19 to TRBJ2-3, with D perhaps matching TRBD1 (6 bases). CDR1 is FNHDT, CDR2 SITEND, per germline (reference sequence). The CDR3 length is 14 residues. Partial CDR3 DNA: TGTGCCAGCAGTATCGGCAGGGGAAGAGAA. Protein sequence: CASSIGRGRE. The full CDR3 reads CASSIGRGRETLYF.

Note on this clone: Gene labels here are mouse ones. The read is 4 residues too short to cover the CDR3 end, so that end is filled in from the germline J gene. The rearrangement links TRBV13-2 to TRBJ2-2; weak D call: TRBD1 (5 bases). The CDR3 consists of 14 residues. Germline loops: CDR1 NNHNN, CDR2 SYGAGS (reference sequence). Partial CDR3 DNA: TGTGCCAGCGGTGATCACCAGGGAAGGGGG. Its protein is CASGDHQGRG. The complete CDR3 reads CASGDHQGRGQLYF.

This clone was counted between two and nine times. Gene labels here are mouse ones. The read ends 4 residues before the CDR3 terminus; that terminus is restored from the germline J gene. The chain combines TRBV13-1 with TRBJ2-5, with D unclear. V was cut by 2 bases and J by 1 base, with 8 bases left in between. This CDR3 contains 14 residues. Germline V gene data show CDR1 as NSHNY and CDR2 as SYGAGN. CDR3 amino acids: CASSEDKYQDTQYF. CDR3 bases read: TGTGCCAGCAGTGAAGACAAGTACCAAGAC.

The table lists this clone with many counts. These gene names are mouse names. The read stops 4 residues short of the end of the CDR3; the missing end is completed from the germline J gene. The gene calls are TRBV17 and TRBJ2-5, with a weak D call TRBD2 (5 bases). The CDR3 runs 15 residues. The germline CDR1 and CDR2 sequences are MNHDT and YYDKIL. The part of the CDR3 DNA that was read is TGTGCTAGCAGTAGATGGACTCTGCCGGGGGAC. Its translation: CASSRWTLPGD. The entire CDR3 reads CASSRWTLPGDTQYF. The variable domain in full, completed from reference TRBV17 and TRBJ2-5, reads DTTVKQNPRYKLARVGKPVNLICSQTMNHDTMYWYQKKPNQAPKLLLFYYDKILNREADTFEKFQSSRPNNSFCSLYIGSAGLEYSAMYLCASSRWTLPGDTQYFGPGTRLLVL.

This clone was counted only a few times. Any gene name here is a mouse gene name. The read halts 4 residues ahead of the CDR3 end, with the missing end drawn from the germline J gene. The chain employs TRBV13-2 and TRBJ1-2; TRBD1 matches 7 bases. The CDR3 sequence is 15 residues long. The V gene's germline CDR1 is NNHNN and CDR2 SYGAGS (reference sequence). CDR3 DNA, as far as it was read: TGTGCCAGCGGTGAAGTGACAGGGAGAAGTTCC. Translation gives CASGEVTGRSS. The whole CDR3 sequence reads CASGEVTGRSSDYTF.

This clone was found a few times. Gene names refer to mouse genes. The missing CDR3 end, 4 residues past where the read stops, is filled in from the germline J gene. V is TRBV19 and J is TRBJ2-1; 8 bases agree with TRBD1. This CDR3 has 16 residues. The germline V gene has CDR1 FNHDT and CDR2 SITEND (reference sequence). The J segment lost 1 base and the V segment lost 4 bases, leaving 7 bases of the junction unmatched. CDR3 bases read: TGTGCCAGCAGTTCGGACAGGGCGGCCAACTATGCT. Encoded protein: CASSSDRAANYA. Given in full, the CDR3 is CASSSDRAANYAEQFF.

In this sample, this clone turned up a few times. Mouse germline and gene names are used. The read terminates 4 residues before the CDR3 end, so the remaining end is supplied by the germline J gene. The J gene is TRBJ1-2, the V gene TRBV13-3; 7 bases are shared with TRBD1. Germline-derived CDR1 and CDR2 are NNHDY and SYVADS. V lost 0 bases and J lost 4; bases outside the gene matches: 3. This CDR3 spans 14 amino acids. The DNA read from the CDR3 is TGTGCCAGCAGTGATGAAAGGGACAGCTCC. Protein: CASSDERDSS. The CDR3 in full is CASSDERDSSDYTF.

In the case of this clone: Any gene name here is a mouse gene name. The CDR3 goes on 4 residues after the read ends, and that part is filled in from the germline J gene. The chain recombines TRBV5 with TRBJ2-5; TRBD2 matches at 10 bases. Germline V gene data show CDR1 as LGHNA and CDR2 as YNLKQL (reference sequence). Trimming removed 0 bases from V and 2 bases from J; junction bases left unmatched: 5. The CDR3 totals 17 residues. CDR3 loop: CASSQDAGGAGQDTQYF. The part of the CDR3 DNA that was read is TGTGCCAGCAGCCAAGATGCTGGGGGGGCCGGCCAAGAC.

This clone was detected a few times. Gene names refer to mouse genes. The CDR3 end is not reached by the read, which stops 4 residues before it; the germline J gene fills it in. The chain couples TRBV19 to TRBJ2-3; the D gene is possibly TRBD2 (6 bases). The CDR3 extends over 16 amino acids. Germline values: CDR1 FNHDT, CDR2 SITEND (reference sequence). Between the trimmed V and J ends, which lost 5 bases and 1 base, there was a span of 17 bases. CDR3 DNA, as far as it was read: TGTGCCAGCAGCCGGGACTTCCCTGGGGGTGCAGAA. This sequence encodes CASSRDFPGGAE. The complete CDR3 protein is CASSRDFPGGAETLYF.

The table lists this clone with a few counts. Germline and genes here are mouse. Read coverage stops 4 residues before the CDR3 terminus; the germline J gene supplies the remainder. This sample also contains other DNA sequences that code for the same CDR3. The chain couples TRBV13-1 to TRBJ1-1; TRBD1 agrees at 8 bases. After removal of 3 bases from V and 0 bases from J, the junction contained 1 base not matched to a gene. Germline CDR1 reads NSHNY; CDR2 reads SYGAGN. The CDR3 sequence is 14 residues long. The sequenced part of the CDR3 DNA is TGTGCCAGCAGTGGGGACAGGACAAACACA. Translating gives CASSGDRTNT. The complete CDR3 sequence is CASSGDRTNTEVFF.

Regarding this clone: Gene names are mouse gene names. The read ends 4 residues shy of where the CDR3 ends; the end is completed using the germline J gene. The rearrangement joins TRBV19 to TRBJ2-3; D may be TRBD1 (6 bases). CDR3 length equals 15 residues. Germline assignment: CDR1 FNHDT and CDR2 SITEND (reference sequence). V was clipped by 4 bases and J by 0 bases, with 12 bases between them. The covered CDR3 bases are TGTGCCAGCAGTTTTGGGACAACTAGTGCAGAA. This codes for CASSFGTTSAE. The full CDR3 is CASSFGTTSAETLYF.

In this sample, this clone turned up a few times. Genes and germline are mouse. The read stops 4 residues short of the end of the CDR3; the missing end is completed from the germline J gene. The chain is built from TRBV31 and TRBJ2-5, with a weak D call TRBD2 (6 bases). V dropped 1 base and J dropped 2 bases, with 13 bases sitting between them. Germline V gene lookup returns CDR1 GKSSPN and CDR2 SITVG. This CDR3 comprises 15 residues. The CDR3 spells CAWSPPGLGQDTQYF. Incomplete CDR3 DNA: TGTGCCTGGAGTCCCCCGGGACTCGGCCAAGAC.

Of note for this clone: Mouse gene names and germline throughout. Read coverage stops 4 residues before the CDR3 terminus; the germline J gene supplies the remainder. This chain uses TRBV31 with TRBJ2-4; unclear D gene. The CDR3 runs 14 residues. Trimming removed 0 bases at V and 0 bases at J, with 7 bases between. Germline-derived CDR1 and CDR2 are GKSSPN and SITVG. Partial CDR3 DNA: TGTGCCTGGAGTCTGGGGTCTAGTCAAAAC. Protein product: CAWSLGSSQN. The full CDR3 reads CAWSLGSSQNTLYF.

This clone was counted only a few times. Gene names are the mouse ones. This chain's CDR3 is CASKLGAAEQFF. The sequenced part of the CDR3 DNA is TGTGCCAGCAAACTGGGGGCTGCT. The rearrangement uses TRBV13-3 and TRBJ2-1; TRBD2 aligns across 8 bases. The read terminates 4 residues ahead of where the CDR3 ends, so the germline J gene completes it. Germline lookup yields CDR1 NNHDY and CDR2 SYVADS. CDR3 length: 12 amino acids. With V trimmed by 6 bases and J by 6 bases, 2 bases remained unmatched.

This clone was counted between two and nine times. The gene names here belong to mouse. The read ends 4 residues before the CDR3 terminus; that terminus is restored from the germline J gene. The chain recombines TRBV19 with TRBJ2-7; 7 positions match TRBD2. Trimming took 3 bases from V and 2 from J; bases not matched to a gene: 5. The CDR3 totals 14 residues. Germline V gene data show CDR1 as FNHDT and CDR2 as SITEND (reference sequence). The covered CDR3 bases are TGTGCCAGCAGTAAAAACTGGGGCCCCTAT. It is translated as CASSKNWGPY. The CDR3 as a whole reads CASSKNWGPYEQYF.

This clone was observed a few times. All gene names here are mouse names. The read comes to an end 4 residues before the CDR3 does, leaving the germline J gene to fill in the end. The rearrangement joins TRBV17 to TRBJ2-7; D might be TRBD1 (6 bases). Germline values: CDR1 MNHDT, CDR2 YYDKIL. The CDR3 runs 9 residues. The CDR3 sequence is CETGDEQYF. The sequenced part of the CDR3 DNA is TGTGAGACAGGAGAT.

This clone was counted between two and nine times. All gene names here are mouse names. The read terminates 4 residues ahead of where the CDR3 ends, so the germline J gene completes it. The chain has TRBV13-1 and TRBJ2-7; TRBD1 aligns across 10 bases. V was clipped by 0 bases and J by 3 bases; unmatched bases: 3. CDR1 is NSHNY, CDR2 SYGAGN, per germline. This CDR3 has 15 residues. The CDR3 reads CASSDGGTGVYEQYF. Incomplete CDR3 DNA: TGTGCCAGCAGTGATGGAGGGACAGGGGTCTAT.

The sample holds a few counts of this clone. The germline and genes are mouse ones. The sample carries other DNA sequences with the same CDR3. The covered CDR3 bases are TGCACCTGCAGTGCAGGTGGGACAGGGAACACA. Its protein product is CTCSAGGTGNT. The full CDR3 sequence reads CTCSAGGTGNTEVFF. This chain links TRBV1 with TRBJ1-1; 8 bases match TRBD1. The CDR3 extends 4 residues past the end of the read, so its final part is completed from the germline J gene. The V segment lost 1 base and the J segment 1 base; nucleotides outside the gene matches: 2. CDR3 length equals 15 residues. The germline V gene has CDR1 NSQYPW and CDR2 LRSPGD (reference sequence).

This clone was observed a few times. Gene names are the mouse ones. From the germline J gene comes the end of the CDR3, since the read stops 4 residues before it. The J gene is TRBJ2-2, the V gene TRBV19, with 8 positions matching TRBD1. Germline V lookup: CDR1 FNHDT, CDR2 SITEND (reference sequence). The CDR3 spans 14 residues. The CDR3 here is CASSPSGGGGQLYF. The CDR3 bases that were read are TGTGCCAGCAGTCCCTCAGGGGGCGGCGGG.

As for this clone: Each gene name is a mouse one. At the DNA level, this CDR3 is encoded by other sequences in the same sample as well. CDR3 residues: CASSIQGNSPLYF. CDR3 DNA, as far as it was read: TGTGCCAGCAGTATCCAGGGGAATTCGCCC. V is TRBV19 and J is TRBJ1-6; D might be TRBD1 (6 bases). The sequence runs out 3 residues before the end of the CDR3; the remainder is reconstructed from the germline J gene. TRBJ1-6 is given ORF status, its function remaining uncertain. Germline V lookup: CDR1 FNHDT, CDR2 SITEND (reference sequence). This CDR3 contains 13 residues. V lost 2 bases to trimming and J lost 7 bases, with 7 bases between them.

This clone has only a few counts. Mouse names are used for the genes. The CDR3 goes on 4 residues after the read ends, and that part is filled in from the germline J gene. The V and J genes are TRBV13-2 and TRBJ2-5, with 7 bases identical to TRBD1. V shed 0 bases, J shed 3 bases, and the junction held 7 bases outside the gene matches. The CDR3 length is 16 residues. Germline CDR1 reads NNHNN; CDR2 reads SYGAGS (reference sequence). CDR3 bases read: TGTGCCAGCGGTGATGCAGGAGGGACAGTACAAGAC. Its translation: CASGDAGGTVQD. The entire CDR3 protein is CASGDAGGTVQDTQYF.

With respect to this clone: Here the gene names and germline are mouse. Read sequence stops 4 residues before the CDR3 end, and the germline J gene provides the missing end. The genes are TRBV13-3 and TRBJ2-3; no reliable D call. The V and J ends lost 2 bases and 0 bases respectively, with 7 bases between them. The CDR3 extends over 14 amino acids. Germline V gene lookup returns CDR1 NNHDY and CDR2 SYVADS. The CDR3 reads CASSDKNSAETLYF. The sequenced CDR3 bases are TGTGCCAGCAGTGACAAAAATAGTGCAGAA.

Only a few counts were recorded for this clone. A single base separates this from a much larger clone, so it may be a read error. Gene and germline names: mouse. The DNA ends 4 residues before the CDR3 does, and the rest of the CDR3 is filled in from the germline J gene. J is TRBJ1-2 and V is TRBV4, with 9 bases aligning to TRBD1. This CDR3 is 14 amino acids long. V dropped 5 bases and J dropped 1; count of bases not matched to a gene: 2. Germline CDR1 is LGHDT and CDR2 is YNNKQL (reference sequence). CDR3 protein: CASSPTGGNSDYTF. The DNA read from the CDR3 is TGTGCCAGCAGCCCGACAGGGGGAAACTCC.

Note on this clone: Mouse gene names apply. The DNA ends 4 residues before the CDR3 does, and the rest of the CDR3 is filled in from the germline J gene. The chain carries TRBV17 and TRBJ2-1; 8 nucleotides agree with TRBD2. This CDR3 region has 14 residues. Germline-derived CDR1 and CDR2 are MNHDT and YYDKIL. V shed 3 bases and J 2 bases; nucleotides not matched to a gene: 0. Partial CDR3 DNA: TGTGCTAGCAGTAGGGGACTGGACTATGCT. Residues: CASSRGLDYA. The full-length CDR3 reads as CASSRGLDYAEQFF.

In the case of this clone: Mouse names are used for the genes. Coverage ceases 4 residues before the CDR3 finishes, and the germline J gene fills in the end. The V call is TRBV19, the J call TRBJ2-1; TRBD1 agrees at 7 bases. Germline V gives CDR1 FNHDT, CDR2 SITEND (reference sequence). The CDR3 extends over 13 amino acids. CDR3 bases read: TGTGCCAGCAGTACGACAGGGAAAGCT. Its protein is CASSTTGKA. In full, the CDR3 reads CASSTTGKAEQFF.